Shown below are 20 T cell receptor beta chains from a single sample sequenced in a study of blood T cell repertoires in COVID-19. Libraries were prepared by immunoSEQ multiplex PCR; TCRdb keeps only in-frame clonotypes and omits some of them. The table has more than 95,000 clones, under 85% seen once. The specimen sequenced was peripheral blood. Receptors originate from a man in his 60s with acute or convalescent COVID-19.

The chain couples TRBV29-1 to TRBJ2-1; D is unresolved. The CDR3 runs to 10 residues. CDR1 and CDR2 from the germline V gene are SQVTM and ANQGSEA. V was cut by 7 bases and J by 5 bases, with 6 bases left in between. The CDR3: CSGAHNEQFF. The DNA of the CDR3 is TGCAGCGGAGCTCACAATGAGCAGTTCTTC.

CDR3 residues: CASAGGSWGYTF. CDR3 DNA sequence: TGTGCCAGCGCGGGGGGAAGCTGGGGCTACACCTTC. This sequence joins TRBV6-5 and TRBJ1-2; maybe TRBD1 (5 bases). The V end was cut by 8 bases, the J end by 8 bases, with 15 bases between. Germline V gene sequence: CDR1 MNHEY, CDR2 SVGAGI. The CDR3 has 12 residues.

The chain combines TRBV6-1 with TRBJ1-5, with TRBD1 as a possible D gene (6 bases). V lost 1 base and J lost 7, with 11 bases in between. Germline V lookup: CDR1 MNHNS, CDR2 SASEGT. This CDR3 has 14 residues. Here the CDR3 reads CASSEGGGGQPQHF. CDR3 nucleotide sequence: TGTGCCAGCAGTGAAGGGGGAGGGGGGCAGCCCCAGCATTTT.

In nucleotides, the CDR3 is TGTGCCACCAGCAGAACCGGGACGGGGGGGGAAAAACTGTTTTTT. Amino acids: CATSRTGTGGEKLFF. V and J are TRBV15 and TRBJ1-4; maybe TRBD1 (5 bases). The germline CDR1 and CDR2 sequences are LNHNV and YYDKDF (reference sequence). The length of the CDR3 is 15 residues. Between the trimmed V and J ends, which lost 2 bases and 8 bases, there was a span of 15 bases.

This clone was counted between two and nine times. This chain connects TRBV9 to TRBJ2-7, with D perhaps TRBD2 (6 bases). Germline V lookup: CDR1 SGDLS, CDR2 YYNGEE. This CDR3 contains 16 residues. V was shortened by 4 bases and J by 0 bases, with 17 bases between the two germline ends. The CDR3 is CASSPRASAHSYEQYF. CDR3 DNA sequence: TGTGCCAGCAGCCCTAGGGCTAGCGCACACTCCTACGAGCAGTACTTC.

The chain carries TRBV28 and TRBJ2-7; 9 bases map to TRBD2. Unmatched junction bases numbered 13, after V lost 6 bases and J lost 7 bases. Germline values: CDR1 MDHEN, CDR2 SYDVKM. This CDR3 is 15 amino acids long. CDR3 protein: CASSPPGGLAGEQYF. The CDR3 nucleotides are TGTGCCAGCAGCCCCCCCGGCGGGCTAGCGGGAGAGCAGTACTTC.

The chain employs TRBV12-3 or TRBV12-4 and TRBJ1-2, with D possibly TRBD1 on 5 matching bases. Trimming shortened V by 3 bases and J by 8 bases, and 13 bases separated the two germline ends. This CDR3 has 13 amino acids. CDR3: CASSLGPVRGYTF. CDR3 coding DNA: TGTGCCAGCAGTTTGGGGCCAGTCAGGGGCTACACCTTC.

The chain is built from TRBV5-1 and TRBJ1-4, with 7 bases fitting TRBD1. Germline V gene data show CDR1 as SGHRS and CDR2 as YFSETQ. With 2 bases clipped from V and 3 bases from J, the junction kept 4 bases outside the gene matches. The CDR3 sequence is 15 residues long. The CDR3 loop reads CASSFFGTANEKLFF. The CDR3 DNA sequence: TGCGCCAGCAGCTTTTTTGGGACAGCTAATGAAAAACTGTTTTTT.

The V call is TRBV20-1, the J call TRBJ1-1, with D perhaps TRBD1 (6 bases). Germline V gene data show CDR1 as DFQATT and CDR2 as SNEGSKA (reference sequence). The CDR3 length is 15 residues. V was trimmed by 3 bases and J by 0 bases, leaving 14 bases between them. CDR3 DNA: TGCAGTGCTAGTTCAACAGGGAACATGAACACTGAAGCTTTCTTT. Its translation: CSASSTGNMNTEAFF.

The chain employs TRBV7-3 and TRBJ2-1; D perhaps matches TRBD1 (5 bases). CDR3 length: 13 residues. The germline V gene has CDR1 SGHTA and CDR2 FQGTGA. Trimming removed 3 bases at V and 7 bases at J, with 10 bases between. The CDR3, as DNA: TGTGCCAGCAGCTTTGAAAGGGGAAATGAGCAGTTCTTC. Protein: CASSFERGNEQFF.

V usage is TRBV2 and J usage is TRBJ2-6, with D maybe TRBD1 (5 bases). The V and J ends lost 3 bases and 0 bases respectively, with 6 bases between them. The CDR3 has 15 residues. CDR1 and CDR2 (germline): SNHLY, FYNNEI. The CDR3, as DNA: TGTGCCAGCAGTGACAGGGTCTCTGGGGCCAACGTCCTGACTTTC. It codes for CASSDRVSGANVLTF.

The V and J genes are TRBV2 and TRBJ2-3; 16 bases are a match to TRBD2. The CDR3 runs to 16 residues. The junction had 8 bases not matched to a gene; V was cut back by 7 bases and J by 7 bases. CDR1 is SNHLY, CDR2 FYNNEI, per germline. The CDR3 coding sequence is TGTGCCAGCAAAGAGGGACTAGCGGGAGGGAGGAATACGCAGTATTTT. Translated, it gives CASKEGLAGGRNTQYF. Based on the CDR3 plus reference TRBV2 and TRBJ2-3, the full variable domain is EPEVTQTPSHQVTQMGQEVILRCVPISNHLYFYWYRQILGQKVEFLVSFYNNEISEKSEIFDDQFSVERPDGSNFTLKIRSTKLEDSAMYFCASKEGLAGGRNTQYFGPGTRLTVL.

CDR3 DNA: TGTGCCAGCAGCGTACGGGGAGAAACAGGGGGCCTAAATGAGCAGTTCTTC. Its translation: CASSVRGETGGLNEQFF. The V and J genes are TRBV9 and TRBJ2-1, with 9 bases fitting TRBD1. Looked up from germline, CDR1 is SGDLS and CDR2 is YYNGEE. CDR3 length: 17 residues. V lost 1 base to trimming and J lost 7 bases; unmatched junction nucleotides: 12.

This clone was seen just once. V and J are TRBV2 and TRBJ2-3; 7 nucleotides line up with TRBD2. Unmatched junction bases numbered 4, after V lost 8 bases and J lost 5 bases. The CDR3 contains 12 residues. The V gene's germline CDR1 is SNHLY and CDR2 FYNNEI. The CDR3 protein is CASGGGEDTQYF. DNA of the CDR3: TGTGCCAGCGGGGGGGGTGAAGATACGCAGTATTTT.

DNA of the CDR3: TGTGCCAGCAGCTTAGACGGCGGCCAAGAGACCCAGTACTTC. Encoded protein: CASSLDGGQETQYF. The chain employs TRBV5-4 and TRBJ2-5; D is uncertain. V dropped 2 bases and J dropped 1 base, with 9 bases sitting between them. This CDR3 comprises 14 residues. CDR1 and CDR2 (germline): SGHNT, YYREEE (reference sequence).

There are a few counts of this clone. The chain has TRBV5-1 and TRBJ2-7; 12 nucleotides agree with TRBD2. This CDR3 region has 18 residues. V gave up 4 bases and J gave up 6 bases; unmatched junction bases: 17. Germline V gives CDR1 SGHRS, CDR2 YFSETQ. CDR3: CASSRQGATSGSSGEQYF. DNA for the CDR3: TGCGCCAGCAGCAGACAGGGGGCGACTAGCGGGAGTTCGGGCGAGCAGTACTTC.

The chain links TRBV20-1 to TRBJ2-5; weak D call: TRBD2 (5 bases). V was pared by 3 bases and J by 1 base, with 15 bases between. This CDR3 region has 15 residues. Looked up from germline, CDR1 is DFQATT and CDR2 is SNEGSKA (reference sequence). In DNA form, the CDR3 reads TGCAGTGCTAGTCAGTGGGAGCGAGCCCAAGAGACCCAGTACTTC. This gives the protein CSASQWERAQETQYF.

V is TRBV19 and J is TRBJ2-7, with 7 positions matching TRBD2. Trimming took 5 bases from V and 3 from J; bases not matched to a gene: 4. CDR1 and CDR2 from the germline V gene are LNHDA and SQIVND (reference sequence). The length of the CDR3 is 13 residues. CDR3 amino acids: CASSVVAGYEQYF. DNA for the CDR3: TGTGCCAGTAGTGTTGTAGCGGGCTACGAGCAGTACTTC.

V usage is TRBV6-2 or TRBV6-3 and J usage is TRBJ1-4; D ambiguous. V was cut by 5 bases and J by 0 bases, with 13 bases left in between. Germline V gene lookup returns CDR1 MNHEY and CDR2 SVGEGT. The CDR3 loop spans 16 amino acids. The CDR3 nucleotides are TGTGCCAGCAGTAACCCGGGCGGGGCAACTAATGAAAAACTGTTTTTT. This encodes CASSNPGGATNEKLFF.

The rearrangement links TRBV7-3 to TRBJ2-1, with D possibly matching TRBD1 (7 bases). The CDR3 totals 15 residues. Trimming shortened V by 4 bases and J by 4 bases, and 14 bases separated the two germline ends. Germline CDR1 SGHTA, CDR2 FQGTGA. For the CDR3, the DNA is TGTGCCAGCAGCTCTGCAGGGGGAGGTTACAATGAGCAGTTCTTC. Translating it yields CASSSAGGGYNEQFF.